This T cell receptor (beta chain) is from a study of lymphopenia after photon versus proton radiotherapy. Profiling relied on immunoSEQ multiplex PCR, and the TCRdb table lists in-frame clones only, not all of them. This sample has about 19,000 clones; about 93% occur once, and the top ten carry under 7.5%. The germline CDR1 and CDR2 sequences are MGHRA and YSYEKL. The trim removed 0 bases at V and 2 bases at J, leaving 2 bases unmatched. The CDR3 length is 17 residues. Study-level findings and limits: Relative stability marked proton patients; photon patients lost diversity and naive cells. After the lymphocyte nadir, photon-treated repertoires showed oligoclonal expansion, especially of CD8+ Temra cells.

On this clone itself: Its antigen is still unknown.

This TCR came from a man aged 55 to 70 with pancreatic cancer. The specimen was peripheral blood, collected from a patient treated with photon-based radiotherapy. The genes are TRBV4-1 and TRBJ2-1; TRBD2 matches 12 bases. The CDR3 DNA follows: TGCGCCAGCAGCCAAGACCGACTAGCGGGGGCCTACAATGAGCAGTTCTTC. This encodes CASSQDRLAGAYNEQFF.